Given below is one T cell receptor (beta chain) in context. The antigen is not known. A read error may account for a junction end that differs from germline. It was with 60 Vbeta and 13 Jbeta primers that the PCR ran. The table came from immunoSEQ multiplex PCR; TCRdb's copy has only in-frame clones and leaves some out. Of some 57,000 clones detected, 70% appear once; the ten largest clones hold 15% to 20%. The data were obtained in a study of cytomegalovirus exposure and HLA in healthy donors. Study results and caveats: Reported results showed that the classifier diagnosed cytomegalovirus status with high specificity and sensitivity. In a later analysis, TCR beta V- and J-gene trimming was associated with a missense DCLRE1C variant. Investigators reported about 160 TCR beta chains as tied to cytomegalovirus. In a later analysis, the majority of CMV-associated beta chains seemingly showed HLA restriction.

Sequencing used PBMCs. This TCR came from a woman aged 60-70 years in good health and CMV-seropositive.

CDR3 coding DNA: TGTTCCAGCAGCCGACAAAACTATGGCTACACCTTC. It yields the protein CSSSRQNYGYTF. The J gene is TRBJ1-2, the V gene TRBV7-9; D is ambiguous. Germline V lookup: CDR1 SEHNR, CDR2 FQNEAQ (reference sequence). The CDR3 spans 12 residues.